These 16 T cell receptor beta chains came from one sample sequenced in a study of early T cells in non-severe SARS-CoV-2 infection. MiXCR, applied by TCRdb to the 5' RACE reads, yields one record per CDR3 protein. The repertoire holds approximately 70,000 distinct CDR3 sequences, with around 10% as singletons. Material: whole blood, obtained at baseline. Receptors were obtained from an adult who was a healthcare worker with PCR-confirmed SARS-CoV-2 infection or an uninfected control (not recorded which). The donor label of this sample is uncertain.

The chain has TRBV11-1 and TRBJ2-1; D unresolved. Per the germline V gene, CDR1 is SGHAT and CDR2 is FQDESV (reference sequence). CDR3 length: 13 residues. The ends were cut back, 5 bases at V and 5 bases at J, with 10 bases in the middle. The CDR3 is CASSPGYDNEQFF. The CDR3 DNA is TGTGCCAGCAGCCCCGGATACGACAATGAGCAGTTCTTC.

This clonotype was seen repeatedly, ten times or more. J is TRBJ2-3 and V is TRBV20-1; TRBD2 might be the D (6 bases). V was pared by 2 bases and J by 4 bases, with 10 bases between. The CDR3 runs to 13 residues. CDR1 DFQATT and CDR2 SNEGSKA come from the germline V gene (reference sequence). CDR3 loop: CSARLTRSDTQYF. CDR3 coding DNA: TGCAGTGCTAGACTGACTAGATCAGATACGCAGTATTTT.

There are many counts of this clonotype. J is TRBJ1-5 and V is TRBV2; TRBD1 matches 7 bases. In germline, CDR1 is SNHLY, CDR2 FYNNEI. Germline trimming cut 6 bases from V and 5 bases from J; bases unmatched to any gene: 4. The CDR3 has 13 residues. The CDR3 bases are TGTGCCAGCAGGCCTACAGGGGATCAGCCCCAGCATTTT. Translating it yields CASRPTGDQPQHF.

J is TRBJ2-7 and V is TRBV4-1; D unresolved. With 5 bases removed from V and 2 bases from J, the gap between germline ends came to 13 bases. Germline V gene lookup returns CDR1 MGHRA and CDR2 YSYEKL. The CDR3 runs 14 residues. Here the CDR3 reads CASSSGLTAYEQYF. In DNA form, the CDR3 reads TGCGCCAGCAGCTCCGGCCTTACAGCCTACGAGCAGTACTTC.

This clonotype has ten or more counts. The chain links TRBV7-3 to TRBJ2-2; possibly TRBD2 for D (7 bases). The CDR3 covers 16 residues. Germline-derived CDR1 and CDR2 are SGHTA and FQGTGA. Trimming shortened V by 4 bases and J by 2 bases, and 14 bases separated the two germline ends. CDR3 DNA sequence: TGTGCCAGCAGCTCACAGGGACTACGAAACACCGGGGAGCTGTTTTTT. Its translation is CASSSQGLRNTGELFF.

This sequence joins TRBV6-6 and TRBJ1-1; no clear D. The V end was cut by 2 bases, the J end by 7 bases, with 2 bases between. Germline V gene lookup returns CDR1 MNHNY and CDR2 SVGAGI (reference sequence). The CDR3 is made up of 10 amino acids. The CDR3 bases are TGTGCCAGCAGTTACAGTGAAGCTTTCTTT. Amino acids: CASSYSEAFF.

The chain employs TRBV7-2 and TRBJ2-2, with unresolved D. Per the germline V gene, CDR1 is SGHTA and CDR2 is FQGNSA. This CDR3 is built from 13 residues. V was shortened by 1 base and J by 7 bases, with 7 bases between the two germline ends. The CDR3 DNA sequence: TGTGCCAGCAGCTTAGAACTTATCGGGGAGCTGTTTTTT. It specifies CASSLELIGELFF.

The rearrangement uses TRBV5-1 and TRBJ2-7; possible D gene TRBD2, 6 bases. CDR3 length: 15 residues. Germline V gene lookup returns CDR1 SGHRS and CDR2 YFSETQ. Trimming took 4 bases from V and 5 from J, leaving 19 bases between them. The CDR3 loop is CASSPATGARDEQYF. CDR3 nucleotide sequence: TGCGCCAGCAGCCCAGCGACGGGAGCTCGGGACGAGCAGTACTTC.

The table lists this clonotype with many counts. The chain joins TRBV6-1 to TRBJ2-7, with 8 bases fitting TRBD1. CDR1 is MNHNS, CDR2 SASEGT, per germline. V trimming: 5 bases; J trimming: 2 bases; junction bases outside the gene matches: 2. This CDR3 spans 13 amino acids. CDR3 protein: CASSKTGAYEQYF. The DNA for the CDR3 is TGTGCCAGCAGTAAGACAGGGGCCTACGAGCAGTACTTC.

The rearrangement links TRBV24-1 to TRBJ2-1; a weak D match, TRBD1 (6 bases). Germline V gene sequence: CDR1 KGHDR, CDR2 SFDVKD. The CDR3 runs 15 residues. V lost 4 bases and J lost 4, with 13 bases in between. CDR3 in DNA: TGTGCCACCAGTGACAACAGGGCCCAATACAATGAGCAGTTCTTC. It translates to CATSDNRAQYNEQFF.

This clonotype was seen ten or more times. V gene TRBV3-1 combines with J gene TRBJ2-1; the D is unclear. This CDR3 comprises 13 residues. Per the germline V gene, CDR1 is LGHDT and CDR2 is YNNKEL (reference sequence). V shed 6 bases and J shed 10 bases, with 16 bases lying between them. The CDR3 DNA reads TGTGCCAGCAGTGCTATGATCGTGGGGGAGCAGTTCTTC. Its protein is CASSAMIVGEQFF.

The chain links TRBV5-1 to TRBJ1-1; TRBD1 is a possible D gene (5 bases). V was cut by 4 bases and J by 6 bases, with 16 bases left in between. CDR3 size: 14 residues. CDR1 and CDR2 (germline): SGHRS, YFSETQ. The CDR3 coding sequence is TGCGCCAGCAGCGTTGACAGTCCGAGGGCTGAAGCTTTCTTT. Its protein is CASSVDSPRAEAFF.

This clonotype has only a few counts. The V gene is TRBV27, the J gene TRBJ2-6; D is unresolved. V was shortened by 5 bases and J by 2 bases, with 10 bases between the two germline ends. Per germline, CDR1 MNHEY and CDR2 SMNVEV (reference sequence). This CDR3 has 15 residues. The CDR3 is CASSPPPAGANVLTF. The CDR3 DNA reads as TGTGCCAGCAGTCCCCCACCGGCTGGGGCCAACGTCCTGACTTTC.

This clonotype was recorded at least ten times. V and J are TRBV7-8 and TRBJ2-3; unclear D gene. V shed 5 bases and J shed 0 bases, with 3 bases lying between them. The germline V gene has CDR1 SGHVS and CDR2 FQNEAQ. This CDR3 comprises 12 residues. The DNA of the CDR3 is TGTGCCAGCAGCCTAAGCACAGATACGCAGTATTTT. It is translated as CASSLSTDTQYF.

This clonotype was detected ten times or more. The CDR3: CASSFEEAGNTIYF. The CDR3 DNA sequence: TGTGCCAGCAGTTTTGAGGAGGCCGGAAACACCATATATTTT. This chain uses TRBV12-3 or TRBV12-4 with TRBJ1-3, with D hard to call. The CDR3 extends over 14 amino acids. Between the trimmed V and J ends, which lost 3 bases and 4 bases, there was a span of 10 bases.

V and J are TRBV20-1 and TRBJ2-7; 14 bases agree with TRBD2. With V trimmed by 2 bases and J by 5 bases, 5 bases remained unmatched. From germline, CDR1 is DFQATT and CDR2 SNEGSKA (reference sequence). The CDR3 spans 15 residues. Here the CDR3 DNA reads TGCAGTGCTAGAAAGGGACTAGCGGGAGCCCACGAGCAGTACTTC. This translates into CSARKGLAGAHEQYF.